This note documents a single T cell receptor (beta chain) sequence. V trimming: 4 bases; J trimming: 0 bases; junction bases outside the gene matches: 11. The CDR3 consists of 17 residues. In germline, CDR1 is MGHRA, CDR2 YSYEKL. The data stem from a study of blood T cell repertoires in COVID-19. Study-wide context: From the United States, Italy and Spain came samples of acute and convalescent COVID-19. PBMCs, B-cell-depleted T cells, or T cells provided the cDNA or gDNA that made up the material.

Under the authors' procedure: How many nucleated cells were present was estimated from reference gene primer amplification. Libraries were prepared by immunoSEQ multiplex PCR; TCRdb keeps only in-frame clonotypes and omits some of them. V and J calls plus clone size are reproduced from that table; the DNA served to infer D and trimming. The table lists about 130,000 clones, around 90% of them singletons. The specimen sequenced was peripheral blood. This clonotype originated in a man aged 45-65 years with active COVID-19. The V call is TRBV4-1, the J call TRBJ2-7, with TRBD2 identical over 8 bases. This chain's CDR3 is CASSRQALSGGSYEQYF. In nucleotides, the CDR3 is TGCGCCAGCAGCCGCCAAGCCCTGAGCGGGGGCTCCTACGAGCAGTACTTC.